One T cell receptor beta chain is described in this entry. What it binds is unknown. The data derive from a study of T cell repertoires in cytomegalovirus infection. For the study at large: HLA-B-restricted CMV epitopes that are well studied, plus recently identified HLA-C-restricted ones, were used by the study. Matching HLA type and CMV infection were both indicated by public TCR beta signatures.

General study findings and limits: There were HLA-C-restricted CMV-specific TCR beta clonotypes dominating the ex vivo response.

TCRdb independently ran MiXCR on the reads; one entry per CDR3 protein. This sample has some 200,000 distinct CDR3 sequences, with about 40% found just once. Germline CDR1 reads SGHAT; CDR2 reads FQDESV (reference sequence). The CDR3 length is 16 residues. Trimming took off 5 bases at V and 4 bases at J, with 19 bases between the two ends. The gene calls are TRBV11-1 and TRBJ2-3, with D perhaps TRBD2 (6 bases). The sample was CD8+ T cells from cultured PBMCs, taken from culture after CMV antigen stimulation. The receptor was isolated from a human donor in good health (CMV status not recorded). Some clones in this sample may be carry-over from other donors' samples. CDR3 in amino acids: CASSPRLVPPADTQYF. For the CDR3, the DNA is TGTGCCAGCAGCCCACGACTAGTTCCACCAGCAGATACGCAGTATTTT.